This is a list of T cell receptor beta chains from one sample in a study of T cell changes during pregnancy in multiple sclerosis. Sequenced by immunoSEQ multiplex PCR; TCRdb stores in-frame clones only, minus some. This sample has some 30,000 clones; about 91% occur once, and the top ten carry 7.9%. The sequencing used CD8+ T cells from peripheral blood mononuclear cells, collected before pregnancy. The receptors derive from a female donor with multiple sclerosis, enrolled in a pregnancy study. Each CDR3 is given with its conserved first and last residue. D genes are given only for firm matches. A row's size may be missing; if present it is once, few, many or a size class.

TGTGCCAGCAGTTTGATGGGGCCTCGATACAATGAGCAGTTCTTC CASSLMGPRYNEQFF NA TRBJ2-1 once TRBV27
TGTGCCAGCAGCATCAGCGGGAGTAGCTCCTACGAGCAGTACTTC CASSISGSSSYEQYF TRBD2 TRBJ2-7 NA TRBV9
TGCAGCGTGGCCTGGGCTAGCGGGAGGGATAACACCGGGGAGCTGTTTTTT CSVAWASGRDNTGELFF TRBD2 TRBJ2-2 NA TRBV29-1
TGTGCCAGCAGCATCCGACTAGCGGAAAGCACAGATACGCAGTATTTT CASSIRLAESTDTQYF TRBD2 TRBJ2-3 medium-sized TRBV9
TGTGCCTGGAGTGTCGGGACAGGAGGCTCTGGAAACACCATATATTTT CAWSVGTGGSGNTIYF TRBD1 TRBJ1-3 once TRBV30
TGTGCCATCAGGACAGACAGGGCCTCCTACGAGCAGTACTTC CAIRTDRASYEQYF TRBD1 TRBJ2-7 NA TRBV10-3
TGTGCCAGCACCGAAGCAAGCTCTGGAAACACCATATATTTT CASTEASSGNTIYF NA TRBJ1-3 NA TRBV28
TGTGCCAGCAGCTTAACGGGAGGGCCGGGAAATGAGCAGTTCTTC CASSLTGGPGNEQFF TRBD2 TRBJ2-1 once TRBV7-9
TGTGCCAGCAGTAAGGACAGGGCAGGAAAAACGCAGTATTTT CASSKDRAGKTQYF TRBD1 TRBJ2-3 NA TRBV6-5
TGTGCCAGCAGCCCAACCAGGGGGCTGGGCTCCTACGAGCAGTACTTC CASSPTRGLGSYEQYF TRBD1 TRBJ2-7 NA TRBV28
TGTGCCACCTCGTGGGTGGTCGGCGGGGGTGATGAGCAGTTCTTC CATSWVVGGGDEQFF TRBD2 TRBJ2-1 NA TRBV15
TGTGCCAGCAGACATGGACTAAGTGCGACCTACGAGCAGTACTTC CASRHGLSATYEQYF NA TRBJ2-7 NA TRBV6-5
TGTGCCAGTCTCCCCCCCCGCACAGATACGCAGTATTTT CASLPPRTDTQYF NA TRBJ2-3 NA TRBV7-9
TGTGCCAGCAGCAAAGGTGGGAACAGGGGGCGATCCGACGAAAAACTGTTTTTT CASSKGGNRGRSDEKLFF NA TRBJ1-4 NA TRBV21-1
TGTGCCAGCAGTTTAGGGTTCGTAGCGGGAGGGAATGAGCAGTTCTTC CASSLGFVAGGNEQFF TRBD2 TRBJ2-1 once TRBV28
TGTGCCAGCAGGACTAGCGGGATTGGCGGGGAGCTGTTTTTT CASRTSGIGGELFF TRBD2 TRBJ2-2 NA TRBV27
TGTGCCAGTAGCTATACAGGGGGCGGCTACGAGCAGTACTTC CASSYTGGGYEQYF TRBD1 TRBJ2-7 NA TRBV19